The clone carrying this T cell receptor beta chain was counted once. Antigen: not known. The data are from a study of cytomegalovirus exposure and HLA in healthy donors. The PCR ran on 60 Vbeta and 13 Jbeta primers. Profiling relied on immunoSEQ multiplex PCR, and the TCRdb table lists in-frame clones only, not all of them. The sample has about 94,000 clones, more than 75% seen once. This CDR3 is built from 17 residues. V shed 5 bases, J shed 4 bases, and the junction held 15 bases outside the gene matches. The germline V gene encodes CDR1 MDHEN and CDR2 SYDVKM. Study outcomes and limitations: Later work found that TCR association rates differed between HLA loci; DRB1 had the most and HLA-C the fewest.

The source material was PBMCs. The sequence came from a human donor in good health. The chain couples TRBV28 to TRBJ2-5; 8 bases line up with TRBD1. The CDR3 is CASSPGQGRPFRETQYF. The CDR3 coding sequence is TGTGCCAGCAGTCCTGGACAGGGAAGGCCCTTCAGAGAGACCCAGTACTTC.